One sample yielded the 3 T cell receptor beta chains listed below, sequenced in a study of T cell responses to AZD1222 COVID-19 vaccine. The data were produced by immunoSEQ multiplex PCR, yet TCRdb's version contains in-frame clones alone and is incomplete. The sample lists more than 110,000 clones, over 75% seen once, with 4.7% in the top ten. The starting material was peripheral blood, obtained on day 0 of AZD1222 vaccination. These receptors all stem from an adult in good health.

A word on this clone: The sample contains more than one DNA sequence encoding this CDR3. The chain couples TRBV4-1 to TRBJ1-2, with a tentative D call TRBD1 (6 bases). CDR3 length equals 16 residues. The V gene's germline CDR1 is MGHRA and CDR2 YSYEKL. The V end was cut by 4 bases, the J end by 5 bases, with 20 bases between. CDR3 coding DNA: TGCGCCAGCAGCCCCAACCCGACAGGAGCGGGGTATGGCTACACCTTC. Translated: CASSPNPTGAGYGYTF.

The chain joins TRBV9 to TRBJ2-1; D remains unclear. The ends were cut back, 1 base at V and 0 bases at J, with 14 bases in the middle. CDR3 size: 17 residues. The germline CDR1 and CDR2 sequences are SGDLS and YYNGEE. The CDR3 spells CASSVRMTPSSYNEQFF. DNA of the CDR3: TGTGCCAGCAGCGTAAGGATGACGCCGAGCTCCTACAATGAGCAGTTCTTC. Full variable domain (rest looked up from reference TRBV9 and TRBJ2-1): DSGVTQTPKHLITATGQRVTLRCSPRSGDLSVYWYQQSLDQGLQFLIQYYNGEERAKGNILERFSAQQFPDLHSELNLSSLELGDSALYFCASSVRMTPSSYNEQFFGPGTRLTVL.

This clone was observed a single time. The gene calls are TRBV4-1 and TRBJ1-1, with unresolved D. This CDR3 comprises 14 residues. V lost 3 bases and J 5 bases, leaving 13 bases between the germline ends. Germline V gene lookup returns CDR1 MGHRA and CDR2 YSYEKL. CDR3 nucleotide sequence: TGCGCCAGCAGCCAGCCCTACGGGCGGACTGAAGCTTTCTTT. Translated: CASSQPYGRTEAFF.